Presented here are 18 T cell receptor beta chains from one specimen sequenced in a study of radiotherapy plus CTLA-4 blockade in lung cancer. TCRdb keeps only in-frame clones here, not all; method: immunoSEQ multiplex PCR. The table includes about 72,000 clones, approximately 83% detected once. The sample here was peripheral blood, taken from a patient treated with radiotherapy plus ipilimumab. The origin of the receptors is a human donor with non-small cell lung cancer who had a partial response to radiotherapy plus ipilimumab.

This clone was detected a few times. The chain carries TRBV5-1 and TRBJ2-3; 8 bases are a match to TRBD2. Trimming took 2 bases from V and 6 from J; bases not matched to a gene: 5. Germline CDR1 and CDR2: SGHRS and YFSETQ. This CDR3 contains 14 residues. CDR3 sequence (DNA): TGCGCCAGCAGCTTCGGGACTAGGGAGGATACGCAGTATTTT. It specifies CASSFGTREDTQYF.

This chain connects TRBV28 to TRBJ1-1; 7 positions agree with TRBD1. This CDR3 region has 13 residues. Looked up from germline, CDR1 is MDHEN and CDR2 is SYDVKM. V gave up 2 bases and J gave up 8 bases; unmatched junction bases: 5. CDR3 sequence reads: CASSLGRGVEAFF. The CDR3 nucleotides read TGTGCCAGCAGTTTAGGCAGGGGGGTGGAAGCTTTCTTT.

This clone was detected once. CDR3 DNA sequence: TGCGCCAGCAGCTTGGATCGACTAGCCGGAGGCGAGCAGTACTTC. Protein product: CASSLDRLAGGEQYF. V usage is TRBV5-1 and J usage is TRBJ2-5; 7 bases agree with TRBD2. The J call is in doubt because the DNA end fits TRBJ2-7 better. The CDR3 sequence is 15 residues long. Germline CDR1 SGHRS, CDR2 YFSETQ.

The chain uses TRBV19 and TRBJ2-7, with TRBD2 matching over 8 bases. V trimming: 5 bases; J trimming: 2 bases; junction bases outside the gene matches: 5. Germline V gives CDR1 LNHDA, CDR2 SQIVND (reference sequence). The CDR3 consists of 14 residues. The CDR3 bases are TGTGCCAGTAGTCGGCGGGAGGCCCCCTACGAGCAGTACTTC. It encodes CASSRREAPYEQYF.

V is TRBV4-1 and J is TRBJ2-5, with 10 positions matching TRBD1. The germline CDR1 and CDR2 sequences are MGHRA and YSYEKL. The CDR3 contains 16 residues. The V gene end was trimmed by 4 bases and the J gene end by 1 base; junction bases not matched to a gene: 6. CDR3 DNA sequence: TGCGCCAGCAGCCGGAGACAGGGGGCGACCCAAGAGACCCAGTACTTC. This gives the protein CASSRRQGATQETQYF.

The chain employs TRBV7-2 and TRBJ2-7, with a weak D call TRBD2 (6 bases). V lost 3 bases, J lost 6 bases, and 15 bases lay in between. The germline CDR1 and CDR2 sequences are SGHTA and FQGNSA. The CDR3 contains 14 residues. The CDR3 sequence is CASSFRGPGSEQYF. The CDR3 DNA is TGTGCCAGCAGCTTCCGAGGGCCCGGGAGCGAGCAGTACTTC.

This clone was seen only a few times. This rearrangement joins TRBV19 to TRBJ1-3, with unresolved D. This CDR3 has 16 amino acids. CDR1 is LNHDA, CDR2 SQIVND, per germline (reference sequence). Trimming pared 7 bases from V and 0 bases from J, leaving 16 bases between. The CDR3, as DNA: TGTGCCAGTACCCCCTGGAGCCAGAACTCTGGAAACACCATATATTTT. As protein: CASTPWSQNSGNTIYF.

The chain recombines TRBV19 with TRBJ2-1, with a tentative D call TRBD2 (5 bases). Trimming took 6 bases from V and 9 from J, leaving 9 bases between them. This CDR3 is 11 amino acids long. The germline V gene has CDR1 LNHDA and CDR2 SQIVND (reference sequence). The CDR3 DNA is TGTGCCAGTAGATCGGGGTCTGAGCAGTTCTTC. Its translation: CASRSGSEQFF.

The CDR3 loop is CASSLRGYEQYF. Here the CDR3 DNA reads TGTGCCAGCAGTTTACGGGGTTACGAGCAGTACTTC. The V and J genes are TRBV28 and TRBJ2-7; D is perhaps TRBD2 (5 bases). The V gene's germline CDR1 is MDHEN and CDR2 SYDVKM. Trimming pared 2 bases from V and 4 bases from J, leaving 6 bases between. The CDR3 covers 12 residues.

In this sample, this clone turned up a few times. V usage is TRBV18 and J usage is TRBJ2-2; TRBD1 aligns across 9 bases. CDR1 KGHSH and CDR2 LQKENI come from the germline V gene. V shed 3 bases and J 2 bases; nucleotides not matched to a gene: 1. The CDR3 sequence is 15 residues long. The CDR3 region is CASSPGQGNTGELFF. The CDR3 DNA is TGTGCCAGCTCACCGGGACAGGGCAACACCGGGGAGCTGTTTTTT. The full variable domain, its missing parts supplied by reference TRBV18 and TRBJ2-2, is NAGVMQNPRHLVRRRGQEARLRCSPMKGHSHVYWYRQLPEEGLKFMVYLQKENIIDESGMPKERFSAEFPKEGPSILRIQQVVRGDSAAYFCASSPGQGNTGELFFGEGSRLTVL.

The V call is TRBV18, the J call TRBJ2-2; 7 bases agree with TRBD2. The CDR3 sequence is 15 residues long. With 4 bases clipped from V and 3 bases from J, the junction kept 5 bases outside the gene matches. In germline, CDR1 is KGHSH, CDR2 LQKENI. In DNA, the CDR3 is TGTGCCAGCTCACTGCGGCTAGCGGACACCGGGGAGCTGTTTTTT. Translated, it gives CASSLRLADTGELFF.

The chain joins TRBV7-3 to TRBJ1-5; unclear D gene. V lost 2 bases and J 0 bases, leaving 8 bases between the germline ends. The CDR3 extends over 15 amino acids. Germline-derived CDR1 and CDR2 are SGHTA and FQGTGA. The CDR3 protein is CASSLSGYSNQPQHF. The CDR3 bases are TGTGCCAGCAGCTTATCGGGGTATAGCAATCAGCCCCAGCATTTT.

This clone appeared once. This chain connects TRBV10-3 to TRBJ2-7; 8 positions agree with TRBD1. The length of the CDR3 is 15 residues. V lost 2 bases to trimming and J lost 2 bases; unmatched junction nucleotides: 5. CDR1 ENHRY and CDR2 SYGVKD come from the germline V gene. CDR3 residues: CAISETTGDTYEQYF. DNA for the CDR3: TGTGCCATCAGTGAGACGACAGGGGACACCTACGAGCAGTACTTC.

CDR3: CASSADREVAGELFF. Written as DNA, the CDR3 is TGTGCCAGCAGTGCCGACAGGGAGGTTGCCGGGGAGCTGTTTTTT. This chain connects TRBV2 to TRBJ2-2, with D maybe TRBD1 (7 bases). Trimming cost V 4 bases and J 6 bases, with 15 bases left between them. Germline values: CDR1 SNHLY, CDR2 FYNNEI. This CDR3 spans 15 amino acids.

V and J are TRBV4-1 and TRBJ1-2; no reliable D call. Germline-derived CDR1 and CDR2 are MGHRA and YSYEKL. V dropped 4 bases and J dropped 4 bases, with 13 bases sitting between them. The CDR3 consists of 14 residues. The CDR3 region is CASSPPLASYGYTF. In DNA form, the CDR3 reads TGCGCCAGCAGCCCTCCGCTGGCTAGCTATGGCTACACCTTC.

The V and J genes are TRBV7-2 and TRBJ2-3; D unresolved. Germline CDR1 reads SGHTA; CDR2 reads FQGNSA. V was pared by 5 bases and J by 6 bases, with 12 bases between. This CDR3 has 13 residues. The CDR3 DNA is TGTGCCAGCAGCCCGACCCAGGCGGATACGCAGTATTTT. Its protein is CASSPTQADTQYF.

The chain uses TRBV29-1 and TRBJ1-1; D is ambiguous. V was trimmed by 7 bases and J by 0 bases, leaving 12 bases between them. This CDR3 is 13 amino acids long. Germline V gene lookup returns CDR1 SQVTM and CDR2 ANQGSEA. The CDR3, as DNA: TGCAGCGCCCTTTCGGAGGTGAACACTGAAGCTTTCTTT. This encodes CSALSEVNTEAFF.

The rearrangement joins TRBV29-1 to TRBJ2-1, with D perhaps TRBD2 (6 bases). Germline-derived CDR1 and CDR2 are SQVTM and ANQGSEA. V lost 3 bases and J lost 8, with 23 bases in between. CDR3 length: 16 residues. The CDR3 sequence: CSVDASGTQGDDEQFF. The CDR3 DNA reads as TGCAGCGTTGATGCCTCCGGGACTCAAGGAGACGATGAGCAGTTCTTC.